Described below is a single T cell receptor (beta chain) sequence and its context. Its target is not known. V trimming: 0 bases; J trimming: 6 bases; junction bases outside the gene matches: 12. This CDR3 contains 17 residues. CDR1 SGHRS and CDR2 YFSETQ come from the germline V gene. The data were obtained in a study of T cells in Graves' hyperthyroidism and ophthalmopathy. On the study more broadly: Peripheral blood was taken when the disease was first diagnosed, before any treatment began. Study observations and caveats: Blood samples included most of the expanded thyroid clonotypes exceeding 0.001.

The source material, RNA transcripts, was used to amplify TCR beta CDR3 regions. The HTBI primer set was used in a first-round RT-PCR of the TCR CDR3. TCRdb reprocessed the multiplex PCR reads with MiXCR, giving one entry per CDR3 protein. The table shows roughly 700,000 distinct CDR3 sequences, with around 15% occurring only once. Sequencing was done on a sample of blood. The rearrangement joins TRBV5-1 to TRBJ2-1, with 7 bases identical to TRBD2. This sequence originates from a woman between 18 and 29 years old with Graves' hyperthyroidism. CDR3: CASSLGPTSEGFNEQFF. For the CDR3, the DNA is TGCGCCAGCAGCTTGGGTCCCACTAGCGAGGGGTTCAATGAGCAGTTCTTC.